This is a list of T cell receptor beta chains from one sample in a study of monozygotic twins with inflammatory bowel disease. TCRdb re-called the 5' RACE reads; one entry per CDR3 protein, DNA not given. Its table records about 130,000 distinct CDR3 sequences. Sequenced input: blood. These TCRs come from a human donor with ulcerative colitis or Crohn's disease, or a healthy co-twin of an affected twin (not recorded which). Each CDR3 is given with its conserved first and last residue. A clone size is listed for some rows: how often the clone was seen (once, few, many), or a class if it is expanded.

cdr3_aa	clone_size	j_call	v_call
CASSSSGRATTQYF	NA	TRBJ2-5	TRBV7-9
CASSIKSGSYNEQFF	NA	TRBJ2-1	TRBV19
CASSTTGFTTNEKLFF	NA	TRBJ1-4	TRBV5-1
CASSQGRGQLMNTEAFF	NA	TRBJ1-1	TRBV4-1
CASSSGLAGSGGTQYF	NA	TRBJ2-3	TRBV7-3
CASSLTGGWIQETQYF	NA	TRBJ2-5	TRBV11-2
CASSLVGQDNSPLHF	NA	TRBJ1-6	TRBV28
CASSQDVGEENEKLFF	NA	TRBJ1-4	TRBV4-2
CASSSGPTGELFF	NA	TRBJ2-2	TRBV7-8
CSASDREPPAF	NA	TRBJ2-3	TRBV20-1
CSARDWGKPDSPLHF	NA	TRBJ1-6	TRBV20-1
CSARDLTGRSSYEQYF	NA	TRBJ2-7	TRBV20-1
CASSQDWSGGETQYF	NA	TRBJ2-5	TRBV3-1
CASSFNYRDLSTDTQYF	NA	TRBJ2-3	TRBV28
CSARGLPGLAGYNEQFF	NA	TRBJ2-1	TRBV20-1
CASSRDSTGELFF	NA	TRBJ2-2	TRBV6-5
CSVGVEGLSYEQYF	NA	TRBJ2-7	TRBV29-1
CASSLRTGAGYGYTF	NA	TRBJ1-2	TRBV5-4
CASGSGMLYNEQFF	NA	TRBJ2-1	TRBV7-9
CASSQDKTQAFF	NA	TRBJ1-1	TRBV28
CATSTYREGETQYF	NA	TRBJ2-5	TRBV15
CASSVTGQTSSYEQYF	NA	TRBJ2-7	TRBV9
CASSPRREGSYGYTF	NA	TRBJ1-2	TRBV18
CASKTSGRRDGELFF	NA	TRBJ2-2	TRBV19
CSASDRATYGQYF	NA	TRBJ2-7	TRBV20-1
CASSLFPSGTSTDTQYF	NA	TRBJ2-3	TRBV11-2
CAWSPIQGYNSPLHF	NA	TRBJ1-6	TRBV30
CASSFPSGENTEAFF	NA	TRBJ1-1	TRBV5-6
CSARRTSGTGELFF	NA	TRBJ2-2	TRBV20-1
CATSDHRDTGELFF	NA	TRBJ2-2	TRBV24-1
CASSYEGQYNQPQHF	NA	TRBJ1-5	TRBV7-8
CASSLGLLNEQFF	NA	TRBJ2-1	TRBV11-2
CASSFVGDKSSYNEQFF	NA	TRBJ2-1	TRBV5-1
CASSGRDTGELFF	NA	TRBJ2-2	TRBV9
CASSFRLSNEQFF	NA	TRBJ2-1	TRBV28
CASSVSGTSWAYEQYF	NA	TRBJ2-7	TRBV28
CASSEGQTNQPQHF	NA	TRBJ1-5	TRBV5-4
CASSPRNSGTSTDTQYF	NA	TRBJ2-3	TRBV6-1
CASSAGVGEFF	NA	TRBJ2-1	TRBV7-9
CASRESGDAPEQYF	NA	TRBJ2-7	TRBV15
CASSQGGTATLREQYF	NA	TRBJ2-7	TRBV4-3
CSARDKGKAKQFF	NA	TRBJ2-1	TRBV20-1
CASSYATGELFF	NA	TRBJ2-2	TRBV6-2/TRBV6-3
CASAWDRTYEQYF	NA	TRBJ2-7	TRBV4-2
CASSGGGRAYNEQFF	NA	TRBJ2-1	TRBV2
CASRLTGGGSYEQYF	NA	TRBJ2-7	TRBV5-1
CASSQDAYGYTF	medium-sized	TRBJ1-2	TRBV4-2
CASSRSGQKDEQYF	NA	TRBJ2-7	TRBV18
CASSPNYGYGYTF	NA	TRBJ1-2	TRBV27
CASSARSLAGGPTDTQYF	NA	TRBJ2-3	TRBV6-1